A selection of T cell receptor beta chains follows, all from one sample in a study of blood T cell repertoires in COVID-19. Clones were read by immunoSEQ multiplex PCR, and TCRdb kept only the in-frame ones, dropping some. The sample yields some 71,000 clones, roughly 77% seen once. The sample taken for sequencing was peripheral blood. These receptors were collected from a woman in her 70s with acute or convalescent COVID-19. Both conserved end residues are part of each CDR3. A D gene is named only where the DNA matches it firmly. Where a row states a size, it is once, few, many or the class of an expanded clone; other rows omit it.

V	D	size	J	DNA	CDR3
TRBV7-8	.	.	TRBJ2-3	TGTGCCAGCAGCTTTGGGGGGTGGGCAGATACGCAGTATTTT	CASSFGGWADTQYF
TRBV21-1	.	.	TRBJ2-5	TGTGCCAGCAACAAATTGGGGAGAGATAGCCAAGAGACCCAGTACTTC	CASNKLGRDSQETQYF
TRBV29-1	TRBD2	few	TRBJ2-3	TGCAGCGTTGTTCAGCGGGAGGGCCTAGGGTACTACACAGATACGCAGTATTTT	CSVVQREGLGYYTDTQYF
TRBV11-2	.	.	TRBJ2-5	TGTGCCAGCAGCTTCGACAGGGGACTACAAGAGACCCAGTACTTC	CASSFDRGLQETQYF
TRBV3-1/TRBV3-2	.	.	TRBJ2-7	TGTGCCAGCAGCCACACCGGGACATCCCTACGAGGGCAGTACTTC	CASSHTGTSLRGQYF
TRBV7-6	.	.	TRBJ2-1	TGTGCCAGCAGCTTAGAACAGGGACGGACGTACAATGAGCAGTTCTTC	CASSLEQGRTYNEQFF
TRBV14	TRBD1	.	TRBJ2-1	TGTGCCAGCAGCCAAGATCACAGGGGGCATCTGTTCTTC	CASSQDHRGHLFF
TRBV11-3	.	.	TRBJ1-1	TGTGCCAGCAGCTTATTGAGGTACACTGAAGCTTTCTTT	CASSLLRYTEAFF
TRBV9	TRBD1	.	TRBJ1-1	TGTGCCAGCAGCCAATTGACAGGGATCGCTGAAGCTTTCTTT	CASSQLTGIAEAFF
TRBV7-2	TRBD2	.	TRBJ2-5	TGTGCCAGCAGCTTAGCACTAGCGGGGGGGCAGGAGACCCAGTACTTC	CASSLALAGGQETQYF
TRBV27	TRBD2	.	TRBJ2-3	TGTGCCAGCAAAGCAACCCTAGCGGACTCAGATACGCAGTATTTT	CASKATLADSDTQYF
TRBV7-2	TRBD1	.	TRBJ1-3	TGTGCCAGCAGCTTCCGGGACAGCTCTGGAAACACCATATATTTT	CASSFRDSSGNTIYF
TRBV29-1	.	once	TRBJ2-3	TGCAGCGTTACAGCTACAGATACGCAGTATTTT	CSVTATDTQYF